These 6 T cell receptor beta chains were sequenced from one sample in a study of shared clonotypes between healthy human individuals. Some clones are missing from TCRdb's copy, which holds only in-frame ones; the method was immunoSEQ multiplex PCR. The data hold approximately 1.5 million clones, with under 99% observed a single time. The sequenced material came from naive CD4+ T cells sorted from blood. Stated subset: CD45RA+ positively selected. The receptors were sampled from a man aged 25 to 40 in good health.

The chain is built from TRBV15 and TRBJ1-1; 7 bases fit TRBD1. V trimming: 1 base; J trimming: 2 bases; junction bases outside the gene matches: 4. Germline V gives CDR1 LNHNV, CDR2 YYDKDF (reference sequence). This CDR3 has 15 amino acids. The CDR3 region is CATSRGKGANTEAFF. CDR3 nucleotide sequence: TGTGCCACCAGCAGAGGGAAGGGGGCTAACACTGAAGCTTTCTTT. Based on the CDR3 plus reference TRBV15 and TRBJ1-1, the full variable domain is DAMVIQNPRYQVTQFGKPVTLSCSQTLNHNVMYWYQQKSSQAPKLLFHYYDKDFNNEADTPDNFQSRRPNTSFCFLDIRSPGLGDTAMYLCATSRGKGANTEAFFGQGTRLTVV.

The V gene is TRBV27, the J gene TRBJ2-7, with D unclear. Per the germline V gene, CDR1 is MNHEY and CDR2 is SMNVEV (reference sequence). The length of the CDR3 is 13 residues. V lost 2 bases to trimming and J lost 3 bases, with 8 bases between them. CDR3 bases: TGTGCCAGCAGTTTAAGGCGCGACTACGAGCAGTACTTC. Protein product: CASSLRRDYEQYF.

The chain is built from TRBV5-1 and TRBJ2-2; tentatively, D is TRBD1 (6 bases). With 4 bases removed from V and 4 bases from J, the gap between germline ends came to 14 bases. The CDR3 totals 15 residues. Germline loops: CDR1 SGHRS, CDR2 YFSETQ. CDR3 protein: CASSVRDIGTGELFF. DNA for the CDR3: TGCGCCAGCAGCGTCCGGGACATTGGCACCGGGGAGCTGTTTTTT.

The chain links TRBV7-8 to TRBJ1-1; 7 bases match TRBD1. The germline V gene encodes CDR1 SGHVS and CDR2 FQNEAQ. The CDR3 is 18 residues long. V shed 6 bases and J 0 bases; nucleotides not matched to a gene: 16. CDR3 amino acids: CASSTPAGGVALNTEAFF. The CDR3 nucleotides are TGTGCCAGCAGTACGCCTGCAGGGGGGGTAGCACTGAACACTGAAGCTTTCTTT.

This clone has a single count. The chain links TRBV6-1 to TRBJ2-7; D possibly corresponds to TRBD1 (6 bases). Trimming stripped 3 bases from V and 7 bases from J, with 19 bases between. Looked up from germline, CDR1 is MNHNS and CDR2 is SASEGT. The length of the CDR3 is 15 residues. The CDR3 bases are TGTGCCAGCAGTGACGGCAGGGGTCCCAATCGAGAGCAGTACTTC. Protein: CASSDGRGPNREQYF.

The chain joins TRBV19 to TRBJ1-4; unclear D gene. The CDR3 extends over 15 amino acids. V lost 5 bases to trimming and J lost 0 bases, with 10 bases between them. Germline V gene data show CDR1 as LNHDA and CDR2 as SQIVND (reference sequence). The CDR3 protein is CASSDTPATNEKLFF. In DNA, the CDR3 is TGTGCCAGTAGTGATACTCCTGCAACTAATGAAAAACTGTTTTTT.